One sample yielded the 17 T cell receptor beta chains listed below, sequenced in a study of blood T cell repertoires in COVID-19. TCRdb's table, derived via immunoSEQ multiplex PCR, lists solely in-frame clones and lacks some. The table shows about 74,000 clones, with 75% to 80% occurring only once. The sequencing sample was made of peripheral blood. Source of these receptors: a human donor in a cohort sampled during active COVID-19.

CDR3 in DNA: TGTGCCAGCAGTTCCCCGAGAGTGGGGCGGAATGAAAAACTGTTTTTT. Protein: CASSSPRVGRNEKLFF. This chain uses TRBV6-2 or TRBV6-3 with TRBJ1-4; possibly TRBD1 for D (5 bases). V was cut by 4 bases and J by 5 bases, with 17 bases left in between. The CDR3 is 16 amino acids. Germline values: CDR1 MNHEY, CDR2 SVGEGT.

The rearrangement uses TRBV28 and TRBJ2-1, with 11 bases that match TRBD1. The germline CDR1 and CDR2 sequences are MDHEN and SYDVKM. The CDR3 covers 18 residues. Unmatched junction bases numbered 11, after V lost 4 bases and J lost 3 bases. CDR3 loop: CASSSPSGGTGGYNEQFF. In DNA form, the CDR3 reads TGTGCCAGCAGTTCACCCTCGGGCGGGACAGGGGGCTACAATGAGCAGTTCTTC.

The chain uses TRBV20-1 and TRBJ1-2, with unresolved D. The V and J ends lost 3 bases and 7 bases respectively, with 15 bases between them. Germline V gene lookup returns CDR1 DFQATT and CDR2 SNEGSKA (reference sequence). The CDR3 covers 13 residues. The CDR3 region is CSASTHPEGGYTF. As DNA, the CDR3 is TGCAGTGCTAGTACGCACCCTGAGGGTGGCTACACCTTC.

This chain joins TRBV18 and TRBJ1-3; D not resolved. V was trimmed by 3 bases and J by 1 base, leaving 10 bases between them. The germline V gene encodes CDR1 KGHSH and CDR2 LQKENI. The CDR3 runs to 15 residues. DNA for the CDR3: TGTGCCAGCTCACCGGGCTCTTCTTCTGGAAACACCATATATTTT. Residues: CASSPGSSSGNTIYF.

This chain uses TRBV18 with TRBJ2-1; D is possibly TRBD1 (6 bases). Trimming took off 0 bases at V and 2 bases at J, with 8 bases between the two ends. The CDR3 is 15 residues long. Germline lookup yields CDR1 KGHSH and CDR2 LQKENI. The CDR3, as DNA: TGTGCCAGCTCACCACCGGACAGTCCCTACAATGAGCAGTTCTTC. Translation: CASSPPDSPYNEQFF. Full variable domain (outside the CDR3, taken from reference TRBV18 and TRBJ2-1): NAGVMQNPRHLVRRRGQEARLRCSPMKGHSHVYWYRQLPEEGLKFMVYLQKENIIDESGMPKERFSAEFPKEGPSILRIQQVVRGDSAAYFCASSPPDSPYNEQFFGPGTRLTVL.

The rearrangement links TRBV6-4 to TRBJ1-2; a weak D match, TRBD1 (5 bases). Germline lookup yields CDR1 MRHNA and CDR2 SNTAGT. This CDR3 is built from 13 residues. Trimming pared 3 bases from V and 4 bases from J, leaving 9 bases between. CDR3 in DNA: TGTGCCAGCAGTGAGGGGCAGGGCTATGGCTACACCTTC. This gives the protein CASSEGQGYGYTF.

The chain has TRBV7-8 and TRBJ1-2, with 10 bases fitting TRBD1. The junction had 6 bases not matched to a gene; V was cut back by 4 bases and J by 7 bases. Germline loops: CDR1 SGHVS, CDR2 FQNEAQ. The CDR3 has 14 amino acids. The CDR3 coding sequence is TGTGCCAGCAGCTCCGGGACAGGGGCTCCTGGCTACACCTTC. This translates into CASSSGTGAPGYTF.

The V call is TRBV2, the J call TRBJ2-7, with D perhaps TRBD2 (5 bases). From germline, CDR1 is SNHLY and CDR2 FYNNEI. Between the trimmed V and J ends, which lost 2 bases and 7 bases, there was a span of 12 bases. This CDR3 has 13 residues. CDR3 nucleotide sequence: TGTGCCAGCAGTGAAAGGCTAGCCGGGGAGCAGTACTTC. It encodes CASSERLAGEQYF.

There are a few counts of this clone. The chain joins TRBV6-5 to TRBJ1-2; 7 bases align to TRBD1. J gave up 5 bases and V 7 bases, and 13 bases lay outside the gene matches. Germline CDR1 is MNHEY and CDR2 is SVGAGI. The CDR3 contains 15 residues. The CDR3 is CASTQWQGDIYGYTF. In DNA, the CDR3 is TGTGCCAGCACCCAATGGCAGGGGGATATTTATGGCTACACCTTC.

The rearrangement links TRBV7-2 to TRBJ2-5, with 15 bases identical to TRBD2. This CDR3 comprises 21 residues. CDR1 SGHTA and CDR2 FQGNSA come from the germline V gene. With 0 bases clipped from V and 4 bases from J, the junction kept 15 bases outside the gene matches. The CDR3 coding sequence is TGTGCCAGCAGCTTAGCGTCGAGGACTAGCGGGAGGGAGAGGGGCCCAGAGACCCAGTACTTC. Its translation: CASSLASRTSGRERGPETQYF.

This clone has just one count. The DNA of the CDR3 is TGCGCCAGCAGAAATCACCAGGGGCCCTACAATGAGCAGTTCTTC. It yields the protein CASRNHQGPYNEQFF. The V and J genes are TRBV5-1 and TRBJ2-1; TRBD1 is a possible D gene (6 bases). Germline V gene data show CDR1 as SGHRS and CDR2 as YFSETQ. V dropped 5 bases and J dropped 2 bases, with 14 bases sitting between them. This CDR3 comprises 15 residues.

This rearrangement joins TRBV6-1 to TRBJ2-4; possibly TRBD1 for D (5 bases). The germline V and J ends were trimmed by 2 bases and 6 bases, with 11 bases remaining between them. The CDR3 consists of 14 residues. CDR1 and CDR2 (germline): MNHNS, SASEGT. The DNA of the CDR3 is TGTGCCAGCAGTGAACAGCGAGACAGAAACATTCAGTACTTC. Its translation: CASSEQRDRNIQYF.

The V and J genes are TRBV6-5 and TRBJ2-7; D is perhaps TRBD2 (6 bases). Trimming left V 5 bases short and J 2 bases short, with 10 bases between. From germline, CDR1 is MNHEY and CDR2 SVGAGI. The length of the CDR3 is 13 residues. The CDR3 DNA is TGTGCCAGCAGTAAGGGACTCGCCTACGAGCAGTACTTC. Its protein product is CASSKGLAYEQYF.

This chain joins TRBV11-2 and TRBJ2-7; 13 bases map to TRBD2. CDR1 is SGHAT, CDR2 FQNNGV, per germline. Trimming took 5 bases from V and 3 from J; bases not matched to a gene: 4. This CDR3 is built from 15 residues. CDR3 sequence reads: CASSPRTSGSYEQYF. In nucleotides, the CDR3 is TGTGCCAGCAGCCCTCGGACTAGCGGGAGCTACGAGCAGTACTTC.

The chain joins TRBV10-3 to TRBJ2-7; 8 nucleotides match TRBD2. This CDR3 has 14 amino acids. Germline CDR1 ENHRY, CDR2 SYGVKD. V lost 2 bases, J lost 5 bases, and 5 bases stayed unmatched. The CDR3 here is CAISEDGRANEQYF. The CDR3 nucleotides read TGTGCCATCAGTGAGGACGGGAGGGCCAACGAGCAGTACTTC.

This chain connects TRBV10-3 to TRBJ2-3, with 8 bases identical to TRBD2. The CDR3 is made up of 15 amino acids. CDR1 and CDR2 from the germline V gene are ENHRY and SYGVKD. Trimming at V came to 0 bases and at J to 4 bases, leaving 3 bases not matched to a gene. The CDR3 bases are TGTGCCATCAGTGAGTCTGGCGGGAGGTCAGATACGCAGTATTTT. Its protein product is CAISESGGRSDTQYF.

This clone has a single count. The chain employs TRBV27 and TRBJ2-7; 9 bases align to TRBD1. The trim removed 4 bases at V and 1 base at J, leaving 8 bases unmatched. The CDR3 loop spans 16 amino acids. CDR1 and CDR2 from the germline V gene are MNHEY and SMNVEV (reference sequence). The CDR3 reads CASSSVGTGTSYEQYF. CDR3 nucleotide sequence: TGTGCCAGCAGTTCAGTAGGGACAGGGACATCCTACGAGCAGTACTTC.